This T cell receptor (beta chain) was profiled in a study of OX40 agonist ivuxolimab in advanced cancers. Whole-study context: Partial responses were achieved by three patients: one hepatocellular carcinoma, two cutaneous melanoma.

Here immunoSEQ multiplex PCR was the method, and the copy in TCRdb shows in-frame clones only, minus some. The sample holds approximately 46,000 clones, 80% seen once. Worth noting for this clone: The target antigen is unknown.

Study-wide results and caveats: It was not determined which antigens were specifically recognized by the peripheral T cells that had undergone clonal expansion.

This CDR3 has 14 amino acids. Germline CDR1 and CDR2: ENHRY and SYGVKD. Trimming removed 1 base from V and 3 bases from J; junction bases left unmatched: 0. The sample was CD4+ or CD8+ T cells sorted from blood, taken in a trial of the OX40 agonist ivuxolimab. The chain links TRBV10-3 to TRBJ1-1, with 9 bases fitting TRBD1. This sequence originates from an adult with an advanced solid tumor such as melanoma, head and neck, liver or kidney cancer. DNA of the CDR3: TGTGCCATCAGTGAGTGGGACAGGGACACTGAAGCTTTCTTT. Residues: CAISEWDRDTEAFF.